This TCR beta chain was documented in a study of vaccination effects on CD4 cells after COVID-19. Study-level results: Vaccine-induced new clones formed most post-vaccine spike-reactive clones in convalescents.

With V trimmed by 3 bases and J by 2 bases, 7 bases remained unmatched. CDR3 length equals 15 residues. Germline V gene sequence: CDR1 SGHRS, CDR2 YFSETQ. Remarks on this clone: The antigen remains unidentified.

Following an approximately eleven-day culture, CD4+ T cells were purified. The infection with SARS-CoV-2 (confirmed by PCR) occurred in this person between March and December 2020. Two doses of BNT162b2 or mRNA-1273 vaccine were administered to participants. Sequencing used immunoSEQ multiplex PCR; TCRdb keeps in-frame clones, though not all of them. The sample consists of about 46,000 clones, under 85% of them appearing once. This receptor was obtained from a human donor who had a prior SARS-CoV-2 infection. This material consisted of CD4+ T cells from PBMCs cultured without peptide, taken after COVID-19 vaccination. The V and J genes are TRBV5-1 and TRBJ2-7; TRBD2 matches at 8 bases. CDR3 in amino acids: CASSYTAGETYEQYF. In DNA, the CDR3 is TGCGCCAGCAGCTACACAGCGGGGGAGACCTACGAGCAGTACTTC.